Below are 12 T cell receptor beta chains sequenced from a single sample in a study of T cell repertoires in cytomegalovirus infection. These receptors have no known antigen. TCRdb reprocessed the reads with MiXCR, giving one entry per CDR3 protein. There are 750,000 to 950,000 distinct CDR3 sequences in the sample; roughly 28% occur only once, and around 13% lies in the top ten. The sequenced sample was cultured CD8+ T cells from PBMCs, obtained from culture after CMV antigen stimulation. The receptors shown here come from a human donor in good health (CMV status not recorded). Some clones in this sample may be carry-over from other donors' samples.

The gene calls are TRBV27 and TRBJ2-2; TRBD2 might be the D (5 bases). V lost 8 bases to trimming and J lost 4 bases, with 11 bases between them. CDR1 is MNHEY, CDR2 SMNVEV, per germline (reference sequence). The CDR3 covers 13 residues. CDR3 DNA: TGTGCCAGCCTTCCCCTAGCCACCGGGGAGCTGTTTTTT. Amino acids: CASLPLATGELFF.

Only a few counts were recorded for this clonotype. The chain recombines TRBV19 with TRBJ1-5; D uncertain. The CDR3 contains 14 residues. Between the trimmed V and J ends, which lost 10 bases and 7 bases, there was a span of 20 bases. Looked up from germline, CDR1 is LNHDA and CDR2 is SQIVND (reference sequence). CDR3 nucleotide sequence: TGTGCCACACAGTACGCGGGTTGGGAGCAGCCCCAGCATTTT. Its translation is CATQYAGWEQPQHF.

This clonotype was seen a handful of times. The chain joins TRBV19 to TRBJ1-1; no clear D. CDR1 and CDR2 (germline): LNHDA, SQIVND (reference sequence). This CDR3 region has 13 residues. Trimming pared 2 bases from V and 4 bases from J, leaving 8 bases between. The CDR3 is CASSILGGTEAFF. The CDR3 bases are TGTGCCAGTAGTATATTGGGAGGCACTGAAGCTTTCTTT.

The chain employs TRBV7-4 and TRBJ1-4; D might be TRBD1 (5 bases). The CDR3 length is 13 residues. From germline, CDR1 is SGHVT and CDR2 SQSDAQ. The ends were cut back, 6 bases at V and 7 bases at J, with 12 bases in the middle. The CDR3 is CASRPGGGEKLFF. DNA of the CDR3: TGTGCCAGCAGGCCTGGGGGGGGTGAAAAACTGTTTTTT.

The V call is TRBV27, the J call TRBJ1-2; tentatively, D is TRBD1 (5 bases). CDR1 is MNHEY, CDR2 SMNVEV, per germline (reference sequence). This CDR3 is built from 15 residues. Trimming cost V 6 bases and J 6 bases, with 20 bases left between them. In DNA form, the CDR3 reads TGTGCCAGCAGCCATAAGGGCGGGGGATTAAATGGCTACACCTTC. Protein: CASSHKGGGLNGYTF.

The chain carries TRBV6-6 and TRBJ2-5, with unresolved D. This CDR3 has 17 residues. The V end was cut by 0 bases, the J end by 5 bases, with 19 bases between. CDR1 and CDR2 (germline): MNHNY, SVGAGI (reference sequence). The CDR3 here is CASSYSSASLGKETQYF. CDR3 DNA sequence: TGTGCCAGCAGTTACTCGAGTGCGAGTCTCGGCAAGGAGACCCAGTACTTC.

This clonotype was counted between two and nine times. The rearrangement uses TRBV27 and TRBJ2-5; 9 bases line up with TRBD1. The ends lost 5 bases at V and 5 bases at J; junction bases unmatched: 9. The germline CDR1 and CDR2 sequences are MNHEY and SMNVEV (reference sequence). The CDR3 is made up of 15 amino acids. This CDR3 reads CASSNRGRLGETQYF. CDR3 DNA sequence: TGTGCCAGCAGTAACAGGGGGCGTCTAGGGGAGACCCAGTACTTC.

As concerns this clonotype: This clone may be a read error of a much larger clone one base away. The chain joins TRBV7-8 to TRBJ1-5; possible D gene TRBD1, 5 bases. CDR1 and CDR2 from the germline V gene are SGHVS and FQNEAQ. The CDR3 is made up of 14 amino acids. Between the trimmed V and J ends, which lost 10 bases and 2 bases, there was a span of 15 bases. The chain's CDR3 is CANTRGVGNQPQHF. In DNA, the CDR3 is TGTGCCAACACCCGGGGGGTGGGCAATCAGCCCCAGCATTTT.

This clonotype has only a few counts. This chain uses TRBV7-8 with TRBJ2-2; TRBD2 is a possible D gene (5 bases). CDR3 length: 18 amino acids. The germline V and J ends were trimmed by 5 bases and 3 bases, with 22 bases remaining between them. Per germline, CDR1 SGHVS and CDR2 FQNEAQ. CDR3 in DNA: TGTGCCAGCAGCCATCCCCGGTCAGACTATCTAGACACCGGGGAGCTGTTTTTT. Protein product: CASSHPRSDYLDTGELFF.

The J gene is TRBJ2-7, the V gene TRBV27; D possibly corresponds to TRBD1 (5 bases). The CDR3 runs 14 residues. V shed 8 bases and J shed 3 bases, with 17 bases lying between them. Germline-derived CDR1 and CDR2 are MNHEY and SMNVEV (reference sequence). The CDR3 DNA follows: TGTGCCAGCGGCTCAGGGTTAAGAGGCTACGAGCAGTACTTC. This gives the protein CASGSGLRGYEQYF.

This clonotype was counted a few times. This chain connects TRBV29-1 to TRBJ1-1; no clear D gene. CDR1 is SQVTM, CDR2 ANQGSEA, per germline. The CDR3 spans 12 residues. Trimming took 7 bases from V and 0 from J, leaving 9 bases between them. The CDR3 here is CSGGRVNTEAFF. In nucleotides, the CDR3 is TGCAGCGGAGGGAGAGTGAACACTGAAGCTTTCTTT.

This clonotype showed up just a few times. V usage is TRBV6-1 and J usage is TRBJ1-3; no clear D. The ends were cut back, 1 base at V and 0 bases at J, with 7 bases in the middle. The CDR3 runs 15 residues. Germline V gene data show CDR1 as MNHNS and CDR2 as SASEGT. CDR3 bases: TGTGCCAGCAGTGAAGTTCCGTCCTCTGGAAACACCATATATTTT. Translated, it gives CASSEVPSSGNTIYF.